This T cell receptor (beta chain) was recovered during a study of blood T cell repertoires in COVID-19. Turning to the study itself: Donors in the United States, Italy and Spain gave samples during acute or convalescent COVID-19.

Per the study methods: Researchers report that nucleated cell counts were estimated from reference gene primer amplification. TCRdb's table, derived via immunoSEQ multiplex PCR, lists solely in-frame clones and lacks some. V and J calls and clone size are given by that table; D and trimming were obtained from the DNA. The sample shows approximately 200,000 clones, roughly nine tenths of them seen only once. Sequencing was performed on peripheral blood. This TCR derives from a woman between 25 and 40 years old with active or convalescent COVID-19.

CDR3: CASSQWTMSGRATNNEQFF. CDR3 nucleotides: TGTGCCAGCAGCCAATGGACGATGAGCGGGAGGGCCACCAACAATGAGCAGTTCTTC. This chain links TRBV7-9 with TRBJ2-1; 10 bases align to TRBD2. Germline V gives CDR1 SEHNR, CDR2 FQNEAQ (reference sequence). The junction had 18 bases not matched to a gene; V was cut back by 5 bases and J by 5 bases. The CDR3 is made up of 19 amino acids.